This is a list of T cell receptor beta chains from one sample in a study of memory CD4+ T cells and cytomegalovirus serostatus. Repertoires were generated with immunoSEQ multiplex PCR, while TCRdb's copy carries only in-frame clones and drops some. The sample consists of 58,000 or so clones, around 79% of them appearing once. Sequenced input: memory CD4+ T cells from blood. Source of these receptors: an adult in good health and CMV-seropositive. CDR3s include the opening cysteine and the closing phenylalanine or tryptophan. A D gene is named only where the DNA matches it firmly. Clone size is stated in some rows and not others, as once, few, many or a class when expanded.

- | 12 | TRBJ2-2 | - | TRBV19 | TGTGCCAGTAGTACGTACACCGGGGAGCTGTTTTTT | CASSTYTGELFF
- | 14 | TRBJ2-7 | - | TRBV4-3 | TGCGCCAGCAGCAAAACAGGGAGCTCCTACGAGCAGTACTTC | CASSKTGSSYEQYF
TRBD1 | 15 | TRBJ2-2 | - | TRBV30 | TGTGCCTGGAGTCGAGACAGGGCGGGCACCGGGGAGCTGTTTTTT | CAWSRDRAGTGELFF
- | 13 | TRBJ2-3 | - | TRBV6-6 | TGTGCCAGCAGTCCGGGCCTCCCGGATACGCAGTATTTT | CASSPGLPDTQYF
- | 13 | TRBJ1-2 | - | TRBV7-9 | TGTGCCAGCAGCTTAAAACAGGGTTTGGGCTACACCTTC | CASSLKQGLGYTF
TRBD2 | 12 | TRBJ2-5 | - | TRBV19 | TGTGCCAGTAGTATAGGGGCTAGCGGGATGTACTTC | CASSIGASGMYF
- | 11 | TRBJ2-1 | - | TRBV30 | TGTGCCTGGGTACAGCAGACTGAGCAGTTCTTC | CAWVQQTEQFF
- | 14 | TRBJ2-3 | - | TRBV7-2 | TGTGCCAGCAGCTTATTAGGCAGTACAGATACGCAGTATTTT | CASSLLGSTDTQYF
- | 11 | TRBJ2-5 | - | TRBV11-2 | TGTGCCAGCAGCTTTGGAGAGACCCAGTACTTC | CASSFGETQYF
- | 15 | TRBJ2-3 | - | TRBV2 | TGTGCCAGCAAACAGGGTGTAAAGCGCACAGATACGCAGTATTTT | CASKQGVKRTDTQYF
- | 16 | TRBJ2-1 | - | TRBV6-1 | TGTGCCAGCAGTGAATCGACTTCTCTCGGCTACAATGAGCAGTTCTTC | CASSESTSLGYNEQFF
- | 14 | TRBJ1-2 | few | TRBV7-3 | TGTGCCAGCAGCTTGACAGGACGCGACTATGGCTACACCTTC | CASSLTGRDYGYTF
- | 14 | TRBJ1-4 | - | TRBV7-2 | TGTGCCAGCAGCCCGGGACCGAATAATGAAAAACTGTTTTTT | CASSPGPNNEKLFF
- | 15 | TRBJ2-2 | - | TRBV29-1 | TGCAGCGCCACACGAGGGATTCGGGATACCGGGGAGCTGTTTTTT | CSATRGIRDTGELFF
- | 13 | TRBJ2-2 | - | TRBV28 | TGTGCAACCCGGCGGGGTGGGACCGGGGAGCTGTTTTTT | CATRRGGTGELFF
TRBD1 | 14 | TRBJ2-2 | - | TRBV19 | TGTGCCAGTAGTCCTTCGACAGGGTTTGGGGAGCTGTTTTTT | CASSPSTGFGELFF
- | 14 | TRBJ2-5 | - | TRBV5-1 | TGCGCCAGCAGCTTCGGACAGAGCGAGGGGACCCAGTACTTC | CASSFGQSEGTQYF
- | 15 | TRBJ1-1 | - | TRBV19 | TGTGCCAGTAGTCCCTCGCCCGGAGGCCGGACTGAAGCTTTCTTT | CASSPSPGGRTEAFF
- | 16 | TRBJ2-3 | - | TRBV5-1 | TGCGCCAGCAGCTTGCAACCAGGAGCTAGCACAGATACGCAGTATTTT | CASSLQPGASTDTQYF
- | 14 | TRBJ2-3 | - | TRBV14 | TGTGCCAGCAGCCAAGGCGCCCGGTCAGATACGCAGTATTTT | CASSQGARSDTQYF
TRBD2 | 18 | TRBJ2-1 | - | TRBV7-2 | TGTGCCAGCAGCGCCCGAGCTTCTCTAGCGGGAGTCTACAATGAGCAGTTCTTC | CASSARASLAGVYNEQFF
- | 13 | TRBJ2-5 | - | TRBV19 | TGTGCCAGTAGTATAGCCAGGGGAGAGACCCAGTACTTC | CASSIARGETQYF
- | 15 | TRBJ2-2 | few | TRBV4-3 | TGCGCCAGCAGCCAAGCCGGACAGTCTACCGGGGAGCTGTTTTTT | CASSQAGQSTGELFF
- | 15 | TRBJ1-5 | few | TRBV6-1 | TGTGCCAGCAGTGAAGCTGTGAAGGGCAATCAGCCCCAGCATTTT | CASSEAVKGNQPQHF
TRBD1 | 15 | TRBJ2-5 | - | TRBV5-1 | TGCGCCAGCAGCTCTACAGGGGTGCAGGCAGAGACCCAGTACTTC | CASSSTGVQAETQYF
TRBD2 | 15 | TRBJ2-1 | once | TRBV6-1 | TGTGCCAGCAGTGAAGCTAGCGGGAGATTAAATGAGCAGTTCTTC | CASSEASGRLNEQFF
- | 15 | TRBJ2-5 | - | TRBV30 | TGTGCCTGGAGCGCGTCCGTAAGGCGTCAAGAGACCCAGTACTTC | CAWSASVRRQETQYF
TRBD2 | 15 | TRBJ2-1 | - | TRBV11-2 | TGTGCCAGCAGCTCCCGGACTAGCGGGAGGGTGGAGCAGTTCTTC | CASSSRTSGRVEQFF
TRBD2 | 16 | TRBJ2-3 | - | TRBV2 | TGTGCCAGCAGGAAGGGACTAGCGGGAGGCCTCAATACGCAGTATTTT | CASRKGLAGGLNTQYF
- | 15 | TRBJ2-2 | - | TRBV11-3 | TGTGCCAGCAGCTTATTGGGCGGAAACACCGGGGAGCTGTTTTTT | CASSLLGGNTGELFF
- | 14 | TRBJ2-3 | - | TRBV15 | TGTGCCACCAGCAGAGAAGGAAGGCCCGATACGCAGTATTTT | CATSREGRPDTQYF
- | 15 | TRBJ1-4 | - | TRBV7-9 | TGTGCCAGCAGCTTAGGTCGGCCCGGTCGCGAAAAACTGTTTTTT | CASSLGRPGREKLFF
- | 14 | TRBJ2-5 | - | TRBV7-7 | TGTGCCAGCAGCTTAGGAACAAACCGAGAGACCCAGTACTTC | CASSLGTNRETQYF
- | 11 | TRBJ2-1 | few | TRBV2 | TGTGCCAGCACCGGATATGATGAGCAGTTCTTC | CASTGYDEQFF
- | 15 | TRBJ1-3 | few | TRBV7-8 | TGTGCCAGCAGCCCAAACCGGGTGATCGGAAACACCATATATTTT | CASSPNRVIGNTIYF
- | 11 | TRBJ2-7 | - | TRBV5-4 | TGTGCCAGCAGCCGTTCTGGCGAGCAGTACTTC | CASSRSGEQYF
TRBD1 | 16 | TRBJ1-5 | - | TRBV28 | TGTGCCAGCAGATTAGATTCACAGGGGGCGCTTCAGCCCCAGCATTTT | CASRLDSQGALQPQHF
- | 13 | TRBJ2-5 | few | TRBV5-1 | TGCGCCAGCAGCTTGGGGCCTAAAGAGACCCAGTACTTC | CASSLGPKETQYF
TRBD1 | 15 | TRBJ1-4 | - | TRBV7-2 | TGTGCCAGCAGCGGGCGGACAGGGATATACGAAAAACTGTTTTTT | CASSGRTGIYEKLFF